This T cell receptor beta chain appears in the sequencing data of a study of T cell changes during pregnancy in multiple sclerosis. Here immunoSEQ multiplex PCR was the method, and the copy in TCRdb shows in-frame clones only, minus some. The sample lists 35,000 or so clones; around 90% were seen once. This clone was seen once. CDR1 is MGHRA, CDR2 YSYEKL, per germline. CDR3 size: 18 residues. V lost 0 bases and J lost 3, with 18 bases in between. The TCR comes from a female donor with multiple sclerosis, enrolled in a pregnancy study. The sample here was CD4+ T cells from peripheral blood mononuclear cells, taken before pregnancy. The V call is TRBV4-1, the J call TRBJ2-1; tentative D call: TRBD2 (6 bases). In DNA form, the CDR3 reads TGCGCCAGCAGCCAAGAGTTTAGGACGGGAGATTTCTACAATGAGCAGTTCTTC. It is translated as CASSQEFRTGDFYNEQFF.